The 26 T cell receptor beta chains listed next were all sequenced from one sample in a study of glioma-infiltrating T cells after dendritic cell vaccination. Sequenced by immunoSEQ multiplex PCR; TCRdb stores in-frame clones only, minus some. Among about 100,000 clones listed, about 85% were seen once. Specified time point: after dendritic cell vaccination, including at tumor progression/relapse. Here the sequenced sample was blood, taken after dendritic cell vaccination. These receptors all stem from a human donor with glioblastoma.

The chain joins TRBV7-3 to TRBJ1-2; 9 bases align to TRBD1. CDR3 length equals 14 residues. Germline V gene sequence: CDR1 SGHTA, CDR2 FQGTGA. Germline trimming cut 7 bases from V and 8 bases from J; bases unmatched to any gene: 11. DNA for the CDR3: TGTGCCAGCACCCCGGGGACAGGGAAAGGGGGCTACACCTTC. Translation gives CASTPGTGKGGYTF.

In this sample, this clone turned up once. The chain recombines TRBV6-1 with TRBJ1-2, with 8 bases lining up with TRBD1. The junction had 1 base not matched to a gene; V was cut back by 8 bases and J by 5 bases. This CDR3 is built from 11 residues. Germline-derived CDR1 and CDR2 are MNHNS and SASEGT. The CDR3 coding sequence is TGTGCCAGCGACAGGGGATATGGCTACACCTTC. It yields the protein CASDRGYGYTF.

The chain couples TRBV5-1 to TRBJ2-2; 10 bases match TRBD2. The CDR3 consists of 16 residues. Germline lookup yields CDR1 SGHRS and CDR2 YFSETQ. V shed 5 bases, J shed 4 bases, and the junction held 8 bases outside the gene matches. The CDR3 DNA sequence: TGCGCCAGCAGTTCTCTAGCGGGAGTCCCCACCGGGGAGCTGTTTTTT. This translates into CASSSLAGVPTGELFF. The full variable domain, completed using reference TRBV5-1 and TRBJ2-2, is KAGVTQTPRYLIKTRGQQVTLSCSPISGHRSVSWYQQTPGQGLQFLFEYFSETQRNKGNFPGRFSGRQFSNSRSEMNVSTLELGDSALYLCASSSLAGVPTGELFFGEGSRLTVL.

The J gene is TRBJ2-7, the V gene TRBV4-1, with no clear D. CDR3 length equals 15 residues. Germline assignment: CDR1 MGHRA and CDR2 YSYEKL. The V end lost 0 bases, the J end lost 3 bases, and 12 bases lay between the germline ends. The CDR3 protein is CASSQDSGQNYEQYF. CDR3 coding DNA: TGCGCCAGCAGCCAAGATTCGGGTCAGAACTACGAGCAGTACTTC.

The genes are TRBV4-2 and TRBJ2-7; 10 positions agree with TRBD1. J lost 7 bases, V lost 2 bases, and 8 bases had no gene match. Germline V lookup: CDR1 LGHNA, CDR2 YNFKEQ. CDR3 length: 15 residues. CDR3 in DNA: TGTGCCAGCAGCCAAACTGGACAGGGGGGTGTTGAGCAGTACTTC. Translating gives CASSQTGQGGVEQYF.

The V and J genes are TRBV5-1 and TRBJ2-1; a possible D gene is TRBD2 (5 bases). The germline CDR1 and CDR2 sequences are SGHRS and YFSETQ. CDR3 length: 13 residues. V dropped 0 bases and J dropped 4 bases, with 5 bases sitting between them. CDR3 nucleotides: TGCGCCAGCAGCTTGGGGGAGTACAATGAGCAGTTCTTC. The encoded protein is CASSLGEYNEQFF.

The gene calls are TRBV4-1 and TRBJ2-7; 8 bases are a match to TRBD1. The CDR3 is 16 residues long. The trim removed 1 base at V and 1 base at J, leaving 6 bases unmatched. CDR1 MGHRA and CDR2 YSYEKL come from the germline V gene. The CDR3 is CASSQGPDRASYEQYF. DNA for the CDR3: TGCGCCAGCAGCCAAGGCCCGGACAGGGCGTCCTACGAGCAGTACTTC.

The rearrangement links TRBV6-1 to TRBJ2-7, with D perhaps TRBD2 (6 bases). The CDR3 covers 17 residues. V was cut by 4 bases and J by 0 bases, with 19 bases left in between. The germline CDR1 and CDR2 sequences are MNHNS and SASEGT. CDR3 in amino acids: CASSARLLADSSYEQYF. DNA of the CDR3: TGTGCCAGCAGTGCCCGCCTACTAGCTGATAGCTCCTACGAGCAGTACTTC.

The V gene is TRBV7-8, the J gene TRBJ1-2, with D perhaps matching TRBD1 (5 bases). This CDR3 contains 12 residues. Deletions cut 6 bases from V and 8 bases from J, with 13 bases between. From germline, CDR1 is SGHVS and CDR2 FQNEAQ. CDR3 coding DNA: TGTGCCAGCAGTAATCAGGGATTAGGCTACACCTTC. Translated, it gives CASSNQGLGYTF.

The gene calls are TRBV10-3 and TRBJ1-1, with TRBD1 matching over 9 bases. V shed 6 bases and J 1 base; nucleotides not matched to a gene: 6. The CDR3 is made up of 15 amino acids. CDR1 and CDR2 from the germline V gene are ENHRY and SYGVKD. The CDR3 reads CAIRGDRAANTEAFF. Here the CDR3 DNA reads TGTGCCATCAGGGGGGACAGGGCAGCGAACACTGAAGCTTTCTTT.

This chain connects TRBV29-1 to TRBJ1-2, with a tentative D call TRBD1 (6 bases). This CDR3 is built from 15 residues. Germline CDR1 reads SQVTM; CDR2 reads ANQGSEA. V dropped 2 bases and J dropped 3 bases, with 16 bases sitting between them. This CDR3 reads CSVEPTGGQYYGYTF. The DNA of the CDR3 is TGCAGCGTTGAACCGACAGGTGGGCAATACTATGGCTACACCTTC.

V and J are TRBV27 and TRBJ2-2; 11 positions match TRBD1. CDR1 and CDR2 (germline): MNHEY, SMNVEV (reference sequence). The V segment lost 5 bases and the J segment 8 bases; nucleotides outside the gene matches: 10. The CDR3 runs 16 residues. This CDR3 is CASSPGTGGPPGELFF. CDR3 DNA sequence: TGTGCCAGCAGTCCAGGGACAGGGGGTCCCCCTGGGGAGCTGTTTTTT.

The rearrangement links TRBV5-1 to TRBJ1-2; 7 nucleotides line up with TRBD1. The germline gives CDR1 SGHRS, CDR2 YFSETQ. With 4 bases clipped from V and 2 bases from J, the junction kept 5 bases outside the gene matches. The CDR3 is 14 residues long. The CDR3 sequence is CASSGWTGNYGYTF. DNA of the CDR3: TGCGCCAGCAGCGGGTGGACAGGAAACTATGGCTACACCTTC.

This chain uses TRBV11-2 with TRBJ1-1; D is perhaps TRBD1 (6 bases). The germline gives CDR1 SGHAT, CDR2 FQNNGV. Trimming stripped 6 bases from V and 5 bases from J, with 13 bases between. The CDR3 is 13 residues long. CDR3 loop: CASSRSGETEAFF. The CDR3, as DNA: TGTGCCAGCAGTCGGTCAGGGGAGACTGAAGCTTTCTTT.

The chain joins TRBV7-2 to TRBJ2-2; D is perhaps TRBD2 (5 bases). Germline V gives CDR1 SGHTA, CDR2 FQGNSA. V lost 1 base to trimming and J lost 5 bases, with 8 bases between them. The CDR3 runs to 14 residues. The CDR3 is CASSLERVTGELFF. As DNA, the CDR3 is TGTGCCAGCAGCTTAGAGAGGGTTACCGGGGAGCTGTTTTTT.

CDR3 sequence: CASSPDRGGILNYGYTF. The CDR3 DNA reads TGTGCCAGCAGCCCGGACAGGGGGGGAATCCTAAACTATGGCTACACCTTC. The rearrangement joins TRBV5-4 to TRBJ1-2, with 10 bases aligning to TRBD1. Germline lookup yields CDR1 SGHNT and CDR2 YYREEE (reference sequence). The CDR3 is 17 amino acids. Trimming cost V 4 bases and J 2 bases; bases outside gene matches: 11. The whole variable domain, filled in from reference TRBV5-4 and TRBJ1-2, reads ETGVTQSPTHLIKTRGQQVTLRCSSQSGHNTVSWYQQALGQGPQFIFQYYREEENGRGNFPPRFSGLQFPNYSSELNVNALELDDSALYLCASSPDRGGILNYGYTFGSGTRLTVV.

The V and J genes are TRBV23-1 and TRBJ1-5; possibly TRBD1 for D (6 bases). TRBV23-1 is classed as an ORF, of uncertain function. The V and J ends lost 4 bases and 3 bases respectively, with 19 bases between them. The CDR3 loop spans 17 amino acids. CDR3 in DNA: TGCGCCAGCAGTCGAGGGGGAAGGAGGACGGACAATCAGCCCCAGCATTTT. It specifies CASSRGGRRTDNQPQHF.

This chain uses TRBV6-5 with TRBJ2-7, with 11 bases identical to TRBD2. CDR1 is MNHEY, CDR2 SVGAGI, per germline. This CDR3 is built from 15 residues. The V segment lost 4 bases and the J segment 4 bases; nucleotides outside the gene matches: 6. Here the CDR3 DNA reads TGTGCCAGCAGTTCTACTAGCGGGAGTACATACGAGCAGTACTTC. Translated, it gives CASSSTSGSTYEQYF.

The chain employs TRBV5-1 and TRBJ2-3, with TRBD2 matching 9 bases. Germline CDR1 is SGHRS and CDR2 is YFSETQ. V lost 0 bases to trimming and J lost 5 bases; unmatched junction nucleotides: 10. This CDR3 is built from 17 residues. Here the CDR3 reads CASSLAKGLAVRDTQYF. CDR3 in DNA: TGCGCCAGCAGCTTGGCCAAGGGACTAGCAGTGAGAGATACGCAGTATTTT.

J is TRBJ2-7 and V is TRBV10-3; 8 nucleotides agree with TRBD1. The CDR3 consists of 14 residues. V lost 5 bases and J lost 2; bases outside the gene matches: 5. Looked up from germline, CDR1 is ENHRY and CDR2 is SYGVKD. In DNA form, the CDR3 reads TGTGCCATCAGTCATAACAGGGGGGCCTACGAGCAGTACTTC. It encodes CAISHNRGAYEQYF.

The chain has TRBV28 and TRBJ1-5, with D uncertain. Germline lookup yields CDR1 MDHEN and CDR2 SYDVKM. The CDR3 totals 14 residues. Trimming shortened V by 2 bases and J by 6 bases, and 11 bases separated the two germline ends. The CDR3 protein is CASSLPGKGQPQHF. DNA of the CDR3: TGTGCCAGCAGTTTACCCGGGAAGGGTCAGCCCCAGCATTTT.

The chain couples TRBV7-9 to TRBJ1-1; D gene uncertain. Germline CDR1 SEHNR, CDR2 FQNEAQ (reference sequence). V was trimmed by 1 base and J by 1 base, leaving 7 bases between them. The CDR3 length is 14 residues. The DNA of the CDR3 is TGTGCCAGCAGCTTAGAATCGTCGAACACTGAAGCTTTCTTT. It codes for CASSLESSNTEAFF.

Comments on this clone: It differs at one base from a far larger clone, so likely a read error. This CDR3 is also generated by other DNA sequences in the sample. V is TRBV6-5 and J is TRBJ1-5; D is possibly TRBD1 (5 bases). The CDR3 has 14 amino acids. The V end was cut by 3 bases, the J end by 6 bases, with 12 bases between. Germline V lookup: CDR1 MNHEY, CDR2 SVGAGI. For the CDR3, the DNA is TGTGCCAGCAGTTATCGGCAGGGAGGTCAGCCCCAGCATTTT. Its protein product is CASSYRQGGQPQHF.

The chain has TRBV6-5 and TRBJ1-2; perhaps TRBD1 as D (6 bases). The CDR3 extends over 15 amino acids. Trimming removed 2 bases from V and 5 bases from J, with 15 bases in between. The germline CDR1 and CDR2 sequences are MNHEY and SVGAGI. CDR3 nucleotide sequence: TGTGCCAGCAGTTACACAGGGCCACCAGGGTATGGCTACACCTTC. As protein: CASSYTGPPGYGYTF.

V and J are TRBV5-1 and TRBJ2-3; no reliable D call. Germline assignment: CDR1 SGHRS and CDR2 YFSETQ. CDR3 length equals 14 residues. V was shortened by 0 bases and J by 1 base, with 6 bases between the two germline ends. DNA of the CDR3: TGCGCCAGCAGCTTGGTCCCCGGCACAGATACGCAGTATTTT. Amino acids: CASSLVPGTDTQYF.

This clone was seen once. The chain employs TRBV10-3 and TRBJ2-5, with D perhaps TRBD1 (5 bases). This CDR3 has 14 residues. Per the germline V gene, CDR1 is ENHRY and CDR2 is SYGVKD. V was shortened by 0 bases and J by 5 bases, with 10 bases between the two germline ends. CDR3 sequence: CAISESGQEETQYF. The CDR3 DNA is TGTGCCATCAGTGAGTCGGGGCAGGAGGAGACCCAGTACTTC.